This T cell receptor (beta chain) was recovered during a study of identical twins. Study outcomes and limitations: It was possible that invariant MAIT and iNKT cells partly confounded the zero-insertion analyses.

Of note for this clonotype: Its target is unknown.

Germline CDR1 is SQVTM and CDR2 is ANQGSEA. The length of the CDR3 is 12 residues. Deletions cut 5 bases from V and 3 bases from J, with 10 bases between. TCRdb independently ran MiXCR on the 5' RACE reads; one entry per CDR3 protein. Among approximately 620,000 distinct CDR3 sequences listed, 8.6% were seen once. Separately, the same data were catalogued under a study of yellow fever vaccine responses in identical twins.

The TCR comes from a woman aged 18-29 years in good health. The chain recombines TRBV29-1 with TRBJ2-5, with a weak D call TRBD1 (6 bases). Sequenced: PBMCs. The DNA for the CDR3 is TGCAGCGTTCCGGACAGAGAAGAGACCCAGTACTTC. This gives the protein CSVPDREETQYF. Full variable domain (missing parts from reference TRBV29-1 and TRBJ2-5): SAVISQKPSRDICQRGTSLTIQCQVDSQVTMMFWYRQQPGQSLTLIATANQGSEATYESGFVIDKFPISRPNLTFSTLTVSNMSPEDSSIYLCSVPDREETQYFGPGTRLLVL.